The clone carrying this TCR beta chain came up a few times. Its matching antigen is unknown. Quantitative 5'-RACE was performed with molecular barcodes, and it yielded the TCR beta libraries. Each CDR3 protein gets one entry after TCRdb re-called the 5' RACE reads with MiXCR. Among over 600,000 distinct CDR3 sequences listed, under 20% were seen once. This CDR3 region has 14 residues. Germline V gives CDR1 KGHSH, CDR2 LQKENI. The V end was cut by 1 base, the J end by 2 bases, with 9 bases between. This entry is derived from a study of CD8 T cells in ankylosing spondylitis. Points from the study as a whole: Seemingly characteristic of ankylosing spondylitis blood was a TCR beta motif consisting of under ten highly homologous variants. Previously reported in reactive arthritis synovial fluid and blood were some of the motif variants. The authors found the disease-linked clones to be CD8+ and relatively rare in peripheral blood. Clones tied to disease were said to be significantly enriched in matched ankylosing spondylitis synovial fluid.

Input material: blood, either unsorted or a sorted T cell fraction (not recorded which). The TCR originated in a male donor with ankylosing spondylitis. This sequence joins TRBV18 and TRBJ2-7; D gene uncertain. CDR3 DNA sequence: TGTGCCAGCTCACCACGCCAGGCGACCTACGAGCAGTACTTC. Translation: CASSPRQATYEQYF. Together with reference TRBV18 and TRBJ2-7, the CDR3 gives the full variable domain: NAGVMQNPRHLVRRRGQEARLRCSPMKGHSHVYWYRQLPEEGLKFMVYLQKENIIDESGMPKERFSAEFPKEGPSILRIQQVVRGDSAAYFCASSPRQATYEQYFGPGTRLTVT.